This TCR beta chain was captured by sequencing in a study of blood T cell repertoires in COVID-19. Study-wide background: Donors in the United States, Italy and Spain gave samples during acute or convalescent COVID-19. PBMCs, B-cell-depleted T cells, or T cells were the source of the cDNA or gDNA that made up the material.

Per the original methods: It was from reference gene primer amplification that nucleated cell counts were estimated. The method was immunoSEQ multiplex PCR; TCRdb's version includes in-frame clones alone and lacks a portion of them. V and J calls and clone size are given by that table; D and trimming were obtained from the DNA. This sample has roughly 170,000 clones; roughly nine tenths occur once, and the top ten carry 20% to 25%. The V gene end was trimmed by 2 bases and the J gene end by 5 bases; junction bases not matched to a gene: 9. The CDR3 has 16 amino acids. CDR1 SGHNT and CDR2 YYREEE come from the germline V gene (reference sequence).

This rearrangement joins TRBV5-4 to TRBJ1-1; 10 nucleotides match TRBD1. The origin of this receptor is a man in his 70s with active or convalescent COVID-19. The sequenced material came from peripheral blood. CDR3 nucleotides: TGTGCCAGCAGCTTAAAATACCCGGGACAGGGGACTGAAGCTTTCTTT. The encoded protein is CASSLKYPGQGTEAFF.